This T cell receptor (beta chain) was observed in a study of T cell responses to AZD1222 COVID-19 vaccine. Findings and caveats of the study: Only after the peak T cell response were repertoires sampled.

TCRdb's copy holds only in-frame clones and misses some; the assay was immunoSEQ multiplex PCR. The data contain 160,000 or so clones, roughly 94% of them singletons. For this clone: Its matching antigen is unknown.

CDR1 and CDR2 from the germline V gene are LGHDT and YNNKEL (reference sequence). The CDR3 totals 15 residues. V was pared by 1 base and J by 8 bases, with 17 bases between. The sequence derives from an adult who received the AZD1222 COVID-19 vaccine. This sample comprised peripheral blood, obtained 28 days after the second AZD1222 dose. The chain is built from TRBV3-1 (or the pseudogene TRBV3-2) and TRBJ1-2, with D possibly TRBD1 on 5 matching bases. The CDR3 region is CASSQGPPEGAGYTF. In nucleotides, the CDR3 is TGTGCCAGCAGCCAAGGCCCACCGGAAGGGGCCGGCTACACCTTC.